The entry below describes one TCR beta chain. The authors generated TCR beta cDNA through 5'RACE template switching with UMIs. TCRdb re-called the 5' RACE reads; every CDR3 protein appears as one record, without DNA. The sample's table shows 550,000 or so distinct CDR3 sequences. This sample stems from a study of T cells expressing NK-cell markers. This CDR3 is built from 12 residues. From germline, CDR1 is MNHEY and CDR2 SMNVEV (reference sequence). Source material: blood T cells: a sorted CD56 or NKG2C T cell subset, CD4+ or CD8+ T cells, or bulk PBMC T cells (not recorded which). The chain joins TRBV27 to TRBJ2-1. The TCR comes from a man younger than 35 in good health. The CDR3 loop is CASRQVGNEQFF.